Listed below are T cell receptor beta chains from one sample, sequenced in a study of cytomegalovirus exposure and HLA in healthy donors. This table comes from immunoSEQ multiplex PCR, and its TCRdb copy is limited to in-frame clones, with some not included. In the table there are 150,000 to 200,000 clones, about 82% of which are singletons. Sequenced: PBMCs. These receptors all stem from a man aged 18 to 29 in good health and CMV-seronegative. Each CDR3 is given with its conserved first and last residue. A D gene is named only where the DNA matches it firmly. Rows may omit the clone size; those that give it use once, few, many or a size class.

.,15,TRBV9,.,TRBJ1-2,TGTGCCAGCAGCGTAGACGGCTCGAGCGGCTATGGCTACACCTTC,CASSVDGSSGYGYTF
.,12,TRBV27,TRBD1,TRBJ1-2,TGTGCCAGCAGAGACAGGGACTATGGCTACACCTTC,CASRDRDYGYTF
.,14,TRBV5-4,.,TRBJ2-7,TGTGCCAGCAGCTTTTCTGGCAGGGGCTACGAGCAGTACTTC,CASSFSGRGYEQYF
.,15,TRBV10-3,.,TRBJ2-7,TGTGCCATCAGTGATCGGGAGAGCGGGCCCTACGAGCAGTACTTC,CAISDRESGPYEQYF
.,14,TRBV7-9,.,TRBJ1-4,TGTGCCAGCAGCCATACAGGACAGAATGAAAAACTGTTTTTT,CASSHTGQNEKLFF
.,12,TRBV29-1,TRBD1,TRBJ1-2,TGCAGCGCCCCGGACAGGGGGAATGGCTACACCTTC,CSAPDRGNGYTF
few,16,TRBV7-9,.,TRBJ1-6,TGTGCCAGCAGCCCCACCGGCGGGGGAGATTCTTCACCCCTCCACTTT,CASSPTGGGDSSPLHF
.,15,TRBV7-9,.,TRBJ1-2,TGTGCCAGCAGCTTAGAAGAAGGGGCTAACTATGGCTACACCTTC,CASSLEEGANYGYTF
.,16,TRBV11-2,TRBD2,TRBJ2-2,TGTGCCAGCAGCTTAGGACTAGCGGGACGAACCGGGGAGCTGTTTTTT,CASSLGLAGRTGELFF
.,15,TRBV7-3,TRBD2,TRBJ2-2,TGTGCCAGCAGTTTTAGCGGGAGTGGCACCGGGGAGCTGTTTTTT,CASSFSGSGTGELFF
.,14,TRBV6-5,TRBD1,TRBJ2-7,TGTGCCAGCAGTAAGGACAGGGGACCGTACGAGCAGTACTTC,CASSKDRGPYEQYF
.,13,TRBV9,.,TRBJ1-1,TGTGCCAGCAGCGTAATCGTCGGCGGTGAAGCTTTCTTT,CASSVIVGGEAFF
once,15,TRBV30,.,TRBJ1-5,TGTGCCTGGAGTCCGTATACCGGGAAAAATCAGCCCCAGCATTTT,CAWSPYTGKNQPQHF
few,13,TRBV6-5,TRBD1,TRBJ1-2,TGTGCCAGCAGCCAGCAGGGGGCCGGAGGCTACACCTTC,CASSQQGAGGYTF
.,14,TRBV6-5,.,TRBJ1-1,TGTGCCAGCAGTCTCAGTCTTGATTACACTGAAGCTTTCTTT,CASSLSLDYTEAFF
.,16,TRBV25-1,.,TRBJ1-5,TGTGCCAGCAGTGAATATATAGGGGAGGCAGGTCAGCCCCAGCATTTT,CASSEYIGEAGQPQHF
.,15,TRBV5-1,TRBD1,TRBJ2-1,TGCGCCAGCAGCTCGACAGGGGGATCCTACAATGAGCAGTTCTTC,CASSSTGGSYNEQFF
.,16,TRBV4-1,.,TRBJ2-7,TGCGCCAGCAGCCTTCAAGGGGCAGGGGCAGTCTACGAGCAGTACTTC,CASSLQGAGAVYEQYF
.,13,TRBV7-3,.,TRBJ2-3,TGTGCCAGCAGCCGAGGGAACACAGATACGCAGTATTTT,CASSRGNTDTQYF
.,14,TRBV4-2,.,TRBJ2-7,TGTGCCAGCAGCCCGGACCAGGGGCCGGGGGAGCAGTACTTC,CASSPDQGPGEQYF
few,14,TRBV6-5,TRBD1,TRBJ2-7,TGTGCCAGCAGTCTCGGGACAGGGTTTAACGAGCAGTACTTC,CASSLGTGFNEQYF
.,15,TRBV28,TRBD1,TRBJ2-7,TGTGCCAGCAGCCCGACAGGGAGTCTTAGTTACGAGCAGTACTTC,CASSPTGSLSYEQYF
.,13,TRBV5-1,.,TRBJ2-3,TGCGCCAGCAGCCCCTCAACAACAGATACGCAGTATTTT,CASSPSTTDTQYF
.,15,TRBV15,TRBD1,TRBJ1-2,TGTGCCACCAGCAGACAAAAGTCAGGGGGCAGTGGCTACACCTTC,CATSRQKSGGSGYTF
few,15,TRBV5-4,.,TRBJ1-3,TGTGCCAGCAGCTTGATCGGGGGACGTGAAAACACCATATATTTT,CASSLIGGRENTIYF
.,15,TRBV27,TRBD1,TRBJ1-5,TGTGCCAGCAGGTATACAGGGGAGCGGAATCAGCCCCAGCATTTT,CASRYTGERNQPQHF
few,16,TRBV14,TRBD1,TRBJ2-7,TGTGCCAGCAGCCAAGAGAACAGGGGCCGTACCTACGAGCAGTACTTC,CASSQENRGRTYEQYF
.,14,TRBV6-5,.,TRBJ1-2,TGTGCCAGCAGTTCCGCAGTCCCAGGGGAAGGCTACACCTTC,CASSSAVPGEGYTF
once,14,TRBV28,TRBD1,TRBJ1-6,TGTGCCAGCAGTTCGGGACAGGGGAATTCACCCCTCCACTTT,CASSSGQGNSPLHF
.,14,TRBV10-3,TRBD2,TRBJ2-7,TGTGCCATCGGGGGACTAGCGGGAGATGGCGAGCAGTACTTC,CAIGGLAGDGEQYF
once,16,TRBV19,.,TRBJ1-5,TGTGCCAGTAACCCCGGGCGGGGGGCTAGCAATCAGCCCCAGCATTTT,CASNPGRGASNQPQHF
.,11,TRBV11-3,.,TRBJ1-1,TGTGCCAGCAGCGACAACATTGAAGCTTTCTTT,CASSDNIEAFF
.,16,TRBV11-2,.,TRBJ1-1,TGTGCCAGCAGTCCTAACGGTAAAGTTCTGAACACTGAAGCTTTCTTT,CASSPNGKVLNTEAFF
few,16,TRBV19,TRBD1,TRBJ1-1,TGTGCCAGCTCGGACAGGGGGAGATCCGCGGGCACTGAAGCTTTCTTT,CASSDRGRSAGTEAFF
once,14,TRBV5-1,.,TRBJ2-1,TGCGCCAGTTTCTCGGGGGAGGCCCTCCATGAGCAGTTCTTC,CASFSGEALHEQFF
.,15,TRBV4-2,TRBD1,TRBJ2-7,TGTGCCAGCAGCTACGGACAGGGGGTTCCCTACGAGCAGTACTTC,CASSYGQGVPYEQYF
few,15,TRBV7-8,TRBD1,TRBJ2-5,TGTGCCAGCAGCTCGGGACAGGGGGCCCAAGAGACCCAGTACTTC,CASSSGQGAQETQYF
.,16,TRBV7-3,TRBD2,TRBJ2-3,TGTGCCAGCAGCTTACATCCTAGCGGGGGGGCCCCTACGCAGTATTTT,CASSLHPSGGAPTQYF